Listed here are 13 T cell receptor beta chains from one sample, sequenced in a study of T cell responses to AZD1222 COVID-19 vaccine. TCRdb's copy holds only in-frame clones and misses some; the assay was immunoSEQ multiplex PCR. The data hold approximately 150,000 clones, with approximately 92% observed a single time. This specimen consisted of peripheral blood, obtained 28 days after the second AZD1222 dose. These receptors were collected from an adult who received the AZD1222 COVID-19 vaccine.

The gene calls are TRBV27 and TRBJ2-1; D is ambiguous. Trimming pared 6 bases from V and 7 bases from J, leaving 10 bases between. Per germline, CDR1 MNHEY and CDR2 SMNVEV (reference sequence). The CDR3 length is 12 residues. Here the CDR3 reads CASSNDENEQFF. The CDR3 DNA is TGTGCCAGCAGCAACGACGAGAATGAGCAGTTCTTC.

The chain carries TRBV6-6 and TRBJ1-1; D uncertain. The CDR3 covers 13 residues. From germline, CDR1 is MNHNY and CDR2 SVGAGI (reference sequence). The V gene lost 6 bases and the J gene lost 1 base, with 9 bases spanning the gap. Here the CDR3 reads CASRAVGNTEAFF. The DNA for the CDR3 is TGTGCCAGCAGAGCGGTAGGGAACACTGAAGCTTTCTTT.

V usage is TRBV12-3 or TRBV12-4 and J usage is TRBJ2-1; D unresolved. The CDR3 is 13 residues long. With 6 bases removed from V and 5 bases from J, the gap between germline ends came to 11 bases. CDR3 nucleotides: TGTGCCAGCAGCTCCCTGCGGAACAATGAGCAGTTCTTC. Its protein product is CASSSLRNNEQFF.

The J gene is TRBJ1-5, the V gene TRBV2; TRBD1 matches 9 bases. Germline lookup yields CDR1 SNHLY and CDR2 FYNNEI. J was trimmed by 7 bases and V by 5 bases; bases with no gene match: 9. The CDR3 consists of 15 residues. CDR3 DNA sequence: TGTGCCAGCAGTCAAAACAGGGGGCTGGGGCAGCCCCAGCATTTT. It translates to CASSQNRGLGQPQHF.

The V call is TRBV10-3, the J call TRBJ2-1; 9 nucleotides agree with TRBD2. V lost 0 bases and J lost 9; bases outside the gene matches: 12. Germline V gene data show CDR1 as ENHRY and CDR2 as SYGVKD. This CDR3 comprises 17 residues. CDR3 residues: CAISESGFSGRISEQFF. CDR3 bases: TGTGCCATCAGTGAGTCGGGGTTTAGCGGGAGAATAAGTGAGCAGTTCTTC.

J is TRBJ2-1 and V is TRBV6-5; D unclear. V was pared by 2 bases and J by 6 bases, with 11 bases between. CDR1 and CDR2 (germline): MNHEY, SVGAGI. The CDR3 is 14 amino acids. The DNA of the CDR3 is TGTGCCAGCAGTTACGGGGTCAGGAGCAATGAGCAGTTCTTC. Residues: CASSYGVRSNEQFF.

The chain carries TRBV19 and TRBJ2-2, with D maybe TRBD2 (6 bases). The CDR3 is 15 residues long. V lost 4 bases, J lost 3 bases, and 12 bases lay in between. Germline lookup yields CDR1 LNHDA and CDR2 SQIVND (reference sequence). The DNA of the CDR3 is TGTGCCAGTAGTAGGGGGGTTGGCTACACCGGGGAGCTGTTTTTT. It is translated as CASSRGVGYTGELFF.

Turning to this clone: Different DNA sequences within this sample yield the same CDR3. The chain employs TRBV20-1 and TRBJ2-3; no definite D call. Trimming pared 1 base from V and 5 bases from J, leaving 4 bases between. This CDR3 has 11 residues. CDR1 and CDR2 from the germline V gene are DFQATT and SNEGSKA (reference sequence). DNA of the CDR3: TGCAGTGCTAGAGGTGGAGATACGCAGTATTTT. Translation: CSARGGDTQYF.

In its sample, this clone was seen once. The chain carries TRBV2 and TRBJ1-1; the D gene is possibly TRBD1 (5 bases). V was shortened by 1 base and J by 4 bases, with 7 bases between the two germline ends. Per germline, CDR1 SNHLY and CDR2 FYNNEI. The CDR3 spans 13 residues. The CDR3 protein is CASSEGGGTEAFF. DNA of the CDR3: TGTGCCAGCAGTGAAGGGGGGGGCACTGAAGCTTTCTTT.

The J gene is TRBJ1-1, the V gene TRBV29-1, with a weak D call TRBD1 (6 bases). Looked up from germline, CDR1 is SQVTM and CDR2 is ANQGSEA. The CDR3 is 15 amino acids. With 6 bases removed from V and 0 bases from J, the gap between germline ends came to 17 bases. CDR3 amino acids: CSVGKDSSMNTEAFF. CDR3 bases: TGCAGCGTAGGAAAGGACAGCAGCATGAACACTGAAGCTTTCTTT.

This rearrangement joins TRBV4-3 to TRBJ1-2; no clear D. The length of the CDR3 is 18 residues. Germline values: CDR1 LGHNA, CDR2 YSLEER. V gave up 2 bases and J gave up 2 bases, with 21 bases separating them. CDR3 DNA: TGCGCCAGCAGCCAACGCCCCGACTCGTCAATCCAAAACTATGGCTACACCTTC. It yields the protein CASSQRPDSSIQNYGYTF.

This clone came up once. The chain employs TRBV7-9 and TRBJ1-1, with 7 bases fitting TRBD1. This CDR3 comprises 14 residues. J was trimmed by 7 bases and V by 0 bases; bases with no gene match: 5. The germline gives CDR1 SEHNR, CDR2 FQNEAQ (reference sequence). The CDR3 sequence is CASSLAPGTDEAFF. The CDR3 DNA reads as TGTGCCAGCAGCTTAGCACCTGGGACAGATGAAGCTTTCTTT.

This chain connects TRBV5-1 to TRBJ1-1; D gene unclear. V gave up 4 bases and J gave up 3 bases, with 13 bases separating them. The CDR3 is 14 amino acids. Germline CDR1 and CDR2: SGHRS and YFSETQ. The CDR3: CASSPQTLDTEAFF. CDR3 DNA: TGCGCCAGCAGCCCGCAGACCCTTGACACTGAAGCTTTCTTT.